This entry describes one T cell receptor (beta chain). The data belong to a study of T-cell memory formation after mild COVID-19. Per the germline V gene, CDR1 is ENHRY and CDR2 is SYGVKD. J gave up 1 base and V 11 bases, and 8 bases lay outside the gene matches. The CDR3 spans 14 residues. TCRdb itself ran the 5' RACE reads through MiXCR, one entry per CDR3 protein. The sample has 150,000 to 200,000 distinct CDR3 sequences, 15% to 20% seen once. The TCR was taken from an adult woman who had mild COVID-19 (a few samples of this study predate the infection). Cell type and time point are not known. The sequenced sample consisted of PBMCs or a T cell subset sorted from them (not recorded which). The chain is built from TRBV10-3 and TRBJ1-1, with TRBD1 identical over 9 bases. Here the CDR3 reads CAVRDREENTEAFF. CDR3 sequence (DNA): TGTGCCGTCCGGGACAGGGAGGAGAACACTGAAGCTTTCTTT.